This T cell receptor beta chain is drawn from a study of cytomegalovirus exposure and HLA in healthy donors. Study-level results: Previous analysis showed most TCR beta V segments were productive about 90% or about 30% of the time. When the data were analyzed later, several of the most significant clusters appeared to be linked to common viral pathogens.

Germline CDR1 and CDR2: SGHDT and YYEEEE. The length of the CDR3 is 17 residues. A note on this clone: Its antigen is not identified.

Primers included in the PCR were 60 Vbeta and 13 Jbeta primers. Assay used: immunoSEQ multiplex PCR; TCRdb lists only in-frame clones, some missing. The table records a few hundred thousand clones, about 89% of them present only once. The chain is built from TRBV5-6 and TRBJ2-5, with 8 bases identical to TRBD1. The J call may be wrong; the DNA end is better matched by TRBJ2-7. Sequences were obtained from PBMCs. This clonotype originated in a woman between 18 and 29 years old in good health and CMV-seronegative. CDR3 loop: CASSLGDRSPLPYEQYF. The CDR3 region has the DNA TGTGCCAGCAGCTTGGGGGACAGGTCGCCCCTTCCCTACGAGCAGTACTTC.